A selection of T cell receptor beta chains follows, all from one sample in a study of blood T cell repertoires in COVID-19. The assay was immunoSEQ multiplex PCR, and TCRdb's table has in-frame clones only and misses some. Of some 300,000 clones listed, around 81% are singletons. The sample was peripheral blood. The receptors come from a woman in her forties or fifties with active or convalescent COVID-19. Each CDR3 is given with its conserved first and last residue. A D gene is named only where the DNA matches it firmly. Rows may omit the clone size; those that give it use once, few, many or a size class.

>NA|TRBV19|TRBJ1-1|NA
TGTGCCAGTAGTATATATCGGAGCACTGAAGCTTTCTTT
CASSIYRSTEAFF
>NA|TRBV27|TRBJ1-6|NA
TGTGCCAGCAGTTCCCTCCGGAATTCACCCCTCCACTTT
CASSSLRNSPLHF
>TRBD1|TRBV9|TRBJ2-5|once
TGTGCCAGCAGCCAAAGACAGGGGTGGCAAGAGACCCAGTACTTC
CASSQRQGWQETQYF
>TRBD1|TRBV5-4|TRBJ2-2|NA
TGTGCCAGCAGCTTCCGGCAGGGGGCAGTCGGGGAGCTGTTTTTT
CASSFRQGAVGELFF
>NA|TRBV15|TRBJ2-7|NA
TGTGCCACCAGCAGAGTCACGGTCTACTCCTACGAGCAGTACTTC
CATSRVTVYSYEQYF
>TRBD1|TRBV29-1|TRBJ2-1|NA
TGCAGCGTGGGACAGGGGTGGGAGCAGTTCTTC
CSVGQGWEQFF
>NA|TRBV19|TRBJ1-2|NA
TGTGCCAGTAGTCCGCGGGCTAACTATGGCTACACCTTC
CASSPRANYGYTF
>NA|TRBV2|TRBJ1-2|once
TGTGCCAGCACTAGAGACAGGAATTACTATGGCTACACCTTC
CASTRDRNYYGYTF
>TRBD1|TRBV5-4|TRBJ1-1|NA
TGTGCCAGCAGCTTCCGGGACAGGAACACTGAAGCTTTCTTT
CASSFRDRNTEAFF
>TRBD1|TRBV7-9|TRBJ2-3|NA
TGTGCCAGCAGCTTCGGGACAGGGGGCATAGATACGCAGTATTTT
CASSFGTGGIDTQYF
>NA|TRBV11-2|TRBJ1-1|NA
TGTGCCAGCAGCCGGTGGACCATGGGGCTCACTGAAGCTTTCTTT
CASSRWTMGLTEAFF
>NA|TRBV28|TRBJ1-2|NA
TGTGCCAGCAGGGGGGTCCAGGCGGGGCATGGCTACACCTTC
CASRGVQAGHGYTF
>TRBD2|TRBV9|TRBJ2-1|NA
TGTGCCAGCAGCGTGCTACCGGGACTACTGAACTCCTACAATGAGCAGTTCTTC
CASSVLPGLLNSYNEQFF
>TRBD2|TRBV11-2|TRBJ2-1|NA
TGTGCCAGCACCTATCGGACTAGCGGGAGGGTGAGTAATGAGCAGTTCTTC
CASTYRTSGRVSNEQFF
>NA|TRBV15|TRBJ1-1|NA
TGTGCCACCGCGGTCAGGGTCCCCTCCGAAGCTTTCTTT
CATAVRVPSEAFF
>NA|TRBV2|TRBJ1-5|NA
TGTGCCAGCAGCCGGGACAACAATCAGCCCCAGCATTTT
CASSRDNNQPQHF
>TRBD2|TRBV28|TRBJ2-4|NA
TGTGCCAGCAGACTCCAGGCGGGAGGTTCCAAAAACATTCAGTACTTC
CASRLQAGGSKNIQYF
>NA|TRBV25-1|TRBJ2-5|NA
TGTGCCAACAGTCCCGGGGCAGGGGGGTACCAAGAGACCCAGTACTTC
CANSPGAGGYQETQYF
>TRBD1|TRBV7-9|TRBJ1-6|once
TGTGCCAGCAGCAAACGGGACAGGGAGGATTCACCCCTCCACTTT
CASSKRDREDSPLHF
>NA|TRBV5-4|TRBJ1-2|NA
TGTGCCAGCAGCGATTTGGTGGGCTTGCCTAACTATGGCTACACCTTC
CASSDLVGLPNYGYTF
>NA|TRBV15|TRBJ1-5|NA
TGTGCCACCAGACAGGGTAGCAATCAGCCCCAGCATTTT
CATRQGSNQPQHF
>TRBD2|TRBV18|TRBJ2-1|NA
TGTGCCAGCTCACCGGGGGGCCTAGCGGGAGTATACAATGAGCAGTTCTTC
CASSPGGLAGVYNEQFF
>NA|TRBV19|TRBJ2-1|NA
TGTGCCAGTAGTTCCAGCGGAAACTCATACAATGAGCAGTTCTTC
CASSSSGNSYNEQFF